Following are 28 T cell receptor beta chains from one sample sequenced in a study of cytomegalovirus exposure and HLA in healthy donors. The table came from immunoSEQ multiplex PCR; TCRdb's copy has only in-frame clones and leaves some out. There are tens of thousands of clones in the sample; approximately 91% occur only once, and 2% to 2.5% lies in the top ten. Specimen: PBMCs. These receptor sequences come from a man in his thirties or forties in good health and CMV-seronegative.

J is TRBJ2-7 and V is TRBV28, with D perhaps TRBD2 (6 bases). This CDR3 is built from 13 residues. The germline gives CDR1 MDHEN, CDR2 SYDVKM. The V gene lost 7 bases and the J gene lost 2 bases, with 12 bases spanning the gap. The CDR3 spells CASTRGSPYEQYF. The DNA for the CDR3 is TGTGCCAGCACACGGGGGAGCCCCTACGAGCAGTACTTC.

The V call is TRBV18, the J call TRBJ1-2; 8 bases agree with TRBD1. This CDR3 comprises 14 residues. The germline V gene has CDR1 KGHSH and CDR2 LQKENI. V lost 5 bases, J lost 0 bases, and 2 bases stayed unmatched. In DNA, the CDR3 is TGTGCCAGCTCAGCGACAGGGGCTAACTATGGCTACACCTTC. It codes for CASSATGANYGYTF.

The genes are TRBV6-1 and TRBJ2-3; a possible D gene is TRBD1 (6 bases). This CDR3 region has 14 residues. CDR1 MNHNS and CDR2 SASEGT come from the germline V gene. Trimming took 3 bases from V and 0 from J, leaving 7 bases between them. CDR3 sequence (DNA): TGTGCCAGCAGTGAGGGACACAGCACAGATACGCAGTATTTT. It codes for CASSEGHSTDTQYF.

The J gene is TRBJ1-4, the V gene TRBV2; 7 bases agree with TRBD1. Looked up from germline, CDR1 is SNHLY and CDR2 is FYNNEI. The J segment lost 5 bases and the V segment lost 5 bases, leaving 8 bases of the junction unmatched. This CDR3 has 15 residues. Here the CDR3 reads CASSFRQGGNEKLFF. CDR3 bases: TGTGCCAGCAGTTTCCGACAGGGTGGCAATGAAAAACTGTTTTTT.

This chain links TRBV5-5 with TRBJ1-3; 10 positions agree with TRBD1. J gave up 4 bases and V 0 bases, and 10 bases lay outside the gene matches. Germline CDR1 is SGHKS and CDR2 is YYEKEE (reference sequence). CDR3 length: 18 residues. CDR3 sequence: CASSLAPGTGAEGNTIYF. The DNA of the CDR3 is TGTGCCAGCAGCTTGGCCCCCGGGACAGGGGCTGAGGGAAACACCATATATTTT. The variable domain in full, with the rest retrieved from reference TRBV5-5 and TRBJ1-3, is DAGVTQSPTHLIKTRGQQVTLRCSPISGHKSVSWYQQVLGQGPQFIFQYYEKEERGRGNFPDRFSARQFPNYSSELNVNALLLGDSALYLCASSLAPGTGAEGNTIYFGEGSWLTVV.

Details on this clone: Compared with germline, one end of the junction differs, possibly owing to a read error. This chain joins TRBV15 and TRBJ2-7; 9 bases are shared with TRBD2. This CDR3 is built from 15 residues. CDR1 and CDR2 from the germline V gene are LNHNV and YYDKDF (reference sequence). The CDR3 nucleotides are TGTGCCACCCGCAGGGCCGCGACTAGCGGCTACGAGCAGTACTTC. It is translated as CATRRAATSGYEQYF.

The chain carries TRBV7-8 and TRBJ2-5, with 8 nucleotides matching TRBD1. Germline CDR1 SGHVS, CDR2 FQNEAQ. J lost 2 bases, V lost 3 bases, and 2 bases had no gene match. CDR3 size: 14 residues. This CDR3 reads CASSFRGPQETQYF. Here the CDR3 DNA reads TGTGCCAGCAGCTTCAGGGGGCCGCAAGAGACCCAGTACTTC. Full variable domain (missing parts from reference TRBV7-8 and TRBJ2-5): GAGVSQSPRYKVAKRGQDVALRCDPISGHVSLFWYQQALGQGPEFLTYFQNEAQLDKSGLPSDRFFAERPEGSVSTLKIQRTQQEDSAVYLCASSFRGPQETQYFGPGTRLLVL.

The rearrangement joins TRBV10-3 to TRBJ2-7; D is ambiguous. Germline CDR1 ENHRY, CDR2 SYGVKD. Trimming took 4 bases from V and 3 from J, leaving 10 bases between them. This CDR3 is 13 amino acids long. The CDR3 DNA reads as TGTGCCATCAGTGGTACTCCCGACTACGAGCAGTACTTC. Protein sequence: CAISGTPDYEQYF.

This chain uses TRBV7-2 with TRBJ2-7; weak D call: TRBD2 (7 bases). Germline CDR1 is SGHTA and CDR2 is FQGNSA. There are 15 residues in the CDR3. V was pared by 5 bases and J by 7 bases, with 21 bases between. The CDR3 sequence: CASSRRNSGGGEQYF. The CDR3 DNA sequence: TGTGCCAGCAGCCGACGAAATTCGGGGGGCGGTGAGCAGTACTTC. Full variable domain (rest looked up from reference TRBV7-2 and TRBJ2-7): GAGVSQSPSNKVTEKGKDVELRCDPISGHTALYWYRQSLGQGLEFLIYFQGNSAPDKSGLPSDRFSAERTGGSVSTLTIQRTQQEDSAVYLCASSRRNSGGGEQYFGPGTRLTVT.

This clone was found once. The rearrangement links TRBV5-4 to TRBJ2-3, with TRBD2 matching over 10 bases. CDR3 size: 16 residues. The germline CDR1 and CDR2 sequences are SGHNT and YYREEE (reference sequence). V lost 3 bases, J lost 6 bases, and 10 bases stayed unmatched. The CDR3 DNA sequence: TGTGCCAGCAGCTATTATATGGAGCGGGAGGGGGATACGCAGTATTTT. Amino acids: CASSYYMEREGDTQYF. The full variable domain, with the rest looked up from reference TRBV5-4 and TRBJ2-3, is ETGVTQSPTHLIKTRGQQVTLRCSSQSGHNTVSWYQQALGQGPQFIFQYYREEENGRGNFPPRFSGLQFPNYSSELNVNALELDDSALYLCASSYYMEREGDTQYFGPGTRLTVL.

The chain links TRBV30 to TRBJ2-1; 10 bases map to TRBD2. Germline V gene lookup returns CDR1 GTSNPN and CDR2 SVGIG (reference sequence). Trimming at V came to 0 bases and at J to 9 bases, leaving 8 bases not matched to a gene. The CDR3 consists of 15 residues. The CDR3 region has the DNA TGTGCCTGGAGTGTGCAACTAGCGGGATGGGGTGAGCAGTTCTTC. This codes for CAWSVQLAGWGEQFF. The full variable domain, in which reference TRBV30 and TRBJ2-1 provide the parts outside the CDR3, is SQTIHQWPATLVQPVGSPLSLECTVEGTSNPNLYWYRQAAGRGLQLLFYSVGIGQISSEVPQNLSASRPQDRQFILSSKKLLLSDSGFYLCAWSVQLAGWGEQFFGPGTRLTVL.

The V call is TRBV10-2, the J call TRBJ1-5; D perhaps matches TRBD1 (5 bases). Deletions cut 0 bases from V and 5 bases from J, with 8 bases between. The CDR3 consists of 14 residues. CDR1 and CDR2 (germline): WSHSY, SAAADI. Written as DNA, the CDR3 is TGCGCCAGCAGTGAGTCGGGCAGGGATCAGCCCCAGCATTTT. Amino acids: CASSESGRDQPQHF.

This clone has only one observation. The CDR3 loop reads CASSSGQGGNQPQHF. The CDR3 nucleotides are TGTGCCAGCAGTTCGGGACAGGGAGGCAATCAGCCCCAGCATTTT. This chain uses TRBV6-6 with TRBJ1-5; 9 bases align to TRBD1. The CDR3 length is 15 residues. The germline CDR1 and CDR2 sequences are MNHNY and SVGAGI (reference sequence). V dropped 4 bases and J dropped 2; count of bases not matched to a gene: 3.

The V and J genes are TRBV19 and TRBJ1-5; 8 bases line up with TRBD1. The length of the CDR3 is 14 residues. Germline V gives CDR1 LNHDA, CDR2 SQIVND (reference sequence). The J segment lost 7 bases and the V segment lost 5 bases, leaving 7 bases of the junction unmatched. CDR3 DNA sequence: TGTGCCAGTAGTTCACCAGGGGGCGGACAGCCCCAGCATTTT. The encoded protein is CASSSPGGGQPQHF. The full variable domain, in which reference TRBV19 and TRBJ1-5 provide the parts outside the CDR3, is DGGITQSPKYLFRKEGQNVTLSCEQNLNHDAMYWYRQDPGQGLRLIYYSQIVNDFQKGDIAEGYSVSREKKESFPLTVTSAQKNPTAFYLCASSSPGGGQPQHFGDGTRLSIL.

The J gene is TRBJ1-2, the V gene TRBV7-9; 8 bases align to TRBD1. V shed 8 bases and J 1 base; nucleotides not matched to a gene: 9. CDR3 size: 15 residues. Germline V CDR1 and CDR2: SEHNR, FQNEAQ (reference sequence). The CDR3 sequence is CASSGSGQVNYGYTF. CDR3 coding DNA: TGTGCCAGCTCCGGCTCGGGACAGGTTAACTATGGCTACACCTTC.

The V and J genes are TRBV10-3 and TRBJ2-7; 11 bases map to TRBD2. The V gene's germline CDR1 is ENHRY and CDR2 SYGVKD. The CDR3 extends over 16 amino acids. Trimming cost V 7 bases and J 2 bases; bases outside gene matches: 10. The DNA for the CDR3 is TGTGCCATCACCCAATCCGGGACTAGCGGAACCTACGAGCAGTACTTC. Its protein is CAITQSGTSGTYEQYF.

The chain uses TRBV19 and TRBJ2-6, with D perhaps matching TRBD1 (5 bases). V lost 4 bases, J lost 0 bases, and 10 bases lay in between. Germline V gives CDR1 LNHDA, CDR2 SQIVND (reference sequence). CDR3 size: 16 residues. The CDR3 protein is CASSKGDHSGANVLTF. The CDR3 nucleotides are TGTGCCAGTAGTAAAGGGGATCACTCTGGGGCCAACGTCCTGACTTTC.

The CDR3 protein is CASSPGLNYGYTF. CDR3 bases: TGTGCCAGCAGCCCAGGGCTCAACTATGGCTACACCTTC. The genes are TRBV28 and TRBJ1-2, with D tentatively TRBD1 (5 bases). V lost 6 bases, J lost 2 bases, and 10 bases lay in between. Germline-derived CDR1 and CDR2 are MDHEN and SYDVKM. The CDR3 runs to 13 residues.

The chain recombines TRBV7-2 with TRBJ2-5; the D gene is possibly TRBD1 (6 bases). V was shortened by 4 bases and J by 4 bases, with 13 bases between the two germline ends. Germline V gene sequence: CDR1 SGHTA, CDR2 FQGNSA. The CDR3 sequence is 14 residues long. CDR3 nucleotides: TGTGCCAGCAGCTCAAGGGACAACACAGAGACCCAGTACTTC. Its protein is CASSSRDNTETQYF.

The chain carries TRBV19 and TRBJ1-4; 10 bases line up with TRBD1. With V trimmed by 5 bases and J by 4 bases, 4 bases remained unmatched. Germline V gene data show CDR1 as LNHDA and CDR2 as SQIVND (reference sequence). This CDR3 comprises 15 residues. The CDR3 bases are TGTGCCAGTAGTCCAGGGACAGGGGTTAATGAAAAACTGTTTTTT. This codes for CASSPGTGVNEKLFF.

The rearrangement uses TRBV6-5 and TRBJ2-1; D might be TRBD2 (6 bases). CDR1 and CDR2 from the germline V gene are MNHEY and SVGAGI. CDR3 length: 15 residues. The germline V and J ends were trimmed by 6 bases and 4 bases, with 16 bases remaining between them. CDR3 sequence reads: CASRLSGTSYNEQFF. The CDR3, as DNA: TGTGCCAGCAGATTATCCGGGACTTCTTACAATGAGCAGTTCTTC.

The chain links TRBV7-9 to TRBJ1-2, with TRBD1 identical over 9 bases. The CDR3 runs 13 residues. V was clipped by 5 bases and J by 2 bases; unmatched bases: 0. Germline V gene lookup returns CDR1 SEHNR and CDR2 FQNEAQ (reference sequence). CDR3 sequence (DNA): TGTGCCAGCAGCGGGACAGGGAACTATGGCTACACCTTC. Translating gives CASSGTGNYGYTF.

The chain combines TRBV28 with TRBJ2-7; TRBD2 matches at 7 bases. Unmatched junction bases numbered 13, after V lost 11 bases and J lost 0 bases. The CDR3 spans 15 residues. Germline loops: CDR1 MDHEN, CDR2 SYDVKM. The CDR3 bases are TGTGCCGCGACCCCGGGAGGCGGAAGCTCCTACGAGCAGTACTTC. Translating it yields CAATPGGGSSYEQYF.

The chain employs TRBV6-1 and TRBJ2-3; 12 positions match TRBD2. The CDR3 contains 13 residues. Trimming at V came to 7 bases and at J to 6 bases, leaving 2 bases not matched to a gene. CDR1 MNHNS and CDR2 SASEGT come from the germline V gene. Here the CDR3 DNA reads TGTGCCAGCACGACTAGCGGGAGTGATACGCAGTATTTT. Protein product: CASTTSGSDTQYF.

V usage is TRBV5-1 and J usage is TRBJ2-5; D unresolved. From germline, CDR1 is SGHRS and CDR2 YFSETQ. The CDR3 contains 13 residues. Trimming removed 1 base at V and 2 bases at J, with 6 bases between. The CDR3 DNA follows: TGCGCCAGCAGCTTGAGCCAACAAGAGACCCAGTACTTC. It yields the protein CASSLSQQETQYF.

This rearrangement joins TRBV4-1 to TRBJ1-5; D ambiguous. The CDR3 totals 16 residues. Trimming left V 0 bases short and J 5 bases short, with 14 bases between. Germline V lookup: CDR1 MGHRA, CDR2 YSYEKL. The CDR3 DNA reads TGCGCCAGCAGCCAAGACAGCGGACTCAGCGATCAGCCCCAGCATTTT. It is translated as CASSQDSGLSDQPQHF.

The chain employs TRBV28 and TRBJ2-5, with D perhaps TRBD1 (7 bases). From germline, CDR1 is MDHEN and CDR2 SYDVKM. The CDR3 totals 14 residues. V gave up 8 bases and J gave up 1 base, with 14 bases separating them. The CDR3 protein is CASDRQGLQETQYF. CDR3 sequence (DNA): TGTGCCAGCGACCGACAGGGACTCCAAGAGACCCAGTACTTC. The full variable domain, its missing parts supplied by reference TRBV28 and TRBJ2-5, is DVKVTQSSRYLVKRTGEKVFLECVQDMDHENMFWYRQDPGLGLRLIYFSYDVKMKEKGDIPEGYSVSREKKERFSLILESASTNQTSMYLCASDRQGLQETQYFGPGTRLLVL.

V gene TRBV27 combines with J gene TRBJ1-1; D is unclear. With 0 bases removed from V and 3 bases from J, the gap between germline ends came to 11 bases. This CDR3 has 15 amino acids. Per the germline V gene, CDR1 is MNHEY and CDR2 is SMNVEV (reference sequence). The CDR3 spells CASSLSRIRYTEAFF. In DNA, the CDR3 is TGTGCCAGCAGTTTATCGCGGATACGGTACACTGAAGCTTTCTTT.